This T cell receptor beta chain was captured by sequencing in a study of T cell responses to AZD1222 COVID-19 vaccine. V shed 6 bases and J shed 8 bases, with 18 bases lying between them. The CDR3 has 14 amino acids. Per the germline V gene, CDR1 is SGHTA and CDR2 is FQGNSA. General study results and limits: The sample set comprised mostly white British donors with more females, and clonal diversity was possibly underestimated.

Sequencing was performed with immunoSEQ multiplex PCR; in TCRdb, only in-frame clones are kept and a portion is missing. The table lists some 150,000 clones, about 88% of them singletons. A few counts support this clone. The antigen remains undetermined. The chain employs TRBV7-2 and TRBJ2-3; possibly TRBD1 or TRBD2 for D (6 bases each). Sequenced material: peripheral blood, taken after recovery from COVID-19. This TCR came from an adult who had recovered from COVID-19. CDR3 region: CASRVGGLGGTQYF. The CDR3 DNA reads TGTGCCAGCAGGGTCGGGGGTTTAGGGGGTACGCAGTATTTT.